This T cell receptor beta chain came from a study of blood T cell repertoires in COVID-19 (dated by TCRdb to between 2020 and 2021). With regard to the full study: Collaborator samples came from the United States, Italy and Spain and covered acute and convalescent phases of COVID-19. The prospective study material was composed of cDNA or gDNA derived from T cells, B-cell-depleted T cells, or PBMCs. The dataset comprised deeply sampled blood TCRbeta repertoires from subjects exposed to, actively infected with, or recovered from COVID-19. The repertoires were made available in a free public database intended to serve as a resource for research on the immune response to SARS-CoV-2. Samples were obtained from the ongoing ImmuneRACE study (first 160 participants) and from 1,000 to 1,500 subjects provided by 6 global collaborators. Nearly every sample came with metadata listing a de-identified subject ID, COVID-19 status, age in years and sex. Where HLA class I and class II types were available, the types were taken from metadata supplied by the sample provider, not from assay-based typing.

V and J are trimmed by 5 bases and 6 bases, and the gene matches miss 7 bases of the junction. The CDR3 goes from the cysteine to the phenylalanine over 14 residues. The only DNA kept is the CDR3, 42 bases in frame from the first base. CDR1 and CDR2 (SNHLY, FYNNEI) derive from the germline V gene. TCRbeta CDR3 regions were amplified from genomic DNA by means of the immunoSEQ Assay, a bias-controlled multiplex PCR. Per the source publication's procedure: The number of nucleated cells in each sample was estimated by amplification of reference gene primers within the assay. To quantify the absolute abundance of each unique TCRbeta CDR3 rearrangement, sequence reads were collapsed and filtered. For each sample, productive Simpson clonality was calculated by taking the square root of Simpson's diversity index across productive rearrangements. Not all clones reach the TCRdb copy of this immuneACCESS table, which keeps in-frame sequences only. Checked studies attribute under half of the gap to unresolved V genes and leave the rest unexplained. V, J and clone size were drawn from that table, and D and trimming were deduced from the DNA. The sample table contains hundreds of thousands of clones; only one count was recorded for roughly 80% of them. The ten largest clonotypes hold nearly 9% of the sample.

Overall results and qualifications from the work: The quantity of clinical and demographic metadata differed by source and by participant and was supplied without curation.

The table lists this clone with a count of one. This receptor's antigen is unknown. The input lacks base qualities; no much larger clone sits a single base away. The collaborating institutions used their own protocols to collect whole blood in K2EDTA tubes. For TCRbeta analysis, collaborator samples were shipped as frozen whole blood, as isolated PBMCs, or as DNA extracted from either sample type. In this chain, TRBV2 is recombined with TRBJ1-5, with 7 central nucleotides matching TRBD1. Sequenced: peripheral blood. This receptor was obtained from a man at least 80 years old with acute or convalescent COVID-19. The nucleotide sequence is TGTGCCAGCAGTTTACAGGGGTTGGGTCAGCCCCAGCATTTT. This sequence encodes CASSLQGLGQPQHF.